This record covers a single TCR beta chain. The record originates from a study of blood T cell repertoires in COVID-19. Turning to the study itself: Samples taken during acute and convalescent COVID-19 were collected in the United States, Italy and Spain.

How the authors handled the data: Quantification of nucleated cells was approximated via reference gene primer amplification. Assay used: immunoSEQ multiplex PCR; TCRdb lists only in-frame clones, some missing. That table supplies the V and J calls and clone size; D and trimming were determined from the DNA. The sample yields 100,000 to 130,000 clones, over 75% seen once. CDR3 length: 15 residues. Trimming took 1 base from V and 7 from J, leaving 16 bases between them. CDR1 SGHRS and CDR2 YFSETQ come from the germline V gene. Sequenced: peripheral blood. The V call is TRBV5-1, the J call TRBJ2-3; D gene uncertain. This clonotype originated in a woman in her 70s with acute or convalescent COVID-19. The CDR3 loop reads CASSLSVGAQYTQYF. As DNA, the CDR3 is TGCGCCAGCAGCTTGTCGGTCGGTGCACAGTATACGCAGTATTTT. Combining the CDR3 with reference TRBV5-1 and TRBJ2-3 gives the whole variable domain KAGVTQTPRYLIKTRGQQVTLSCSPISGHRSVSWYQQTPGQGLQFLFEYFSETQRNKGNFPGRFSGRQFSNSRSEMNVSTLELGDSALYLCASSLSVGAQYTQYFGPGTRLTVL.